The 18 T cell receptor beta chains reported below all come from one sample, sequenced in a study of early T cells in non-severe SARS-CoV-2 infection (dated by TCRdb to about 2021). The method was 5' RACE. Reads for this sample came from a NextSeq 500. The public sequencing data were trimmed at Q25 with fastp and processed into clonotypes with MiXCR by TCRdb, which kept only in-frame beta chains. One record per CDR3 amino acid sequence lists the most common genes and DNA. In all, the sample holds around 40,000 distinct CDR3 sequences, and 6.3% of those were seen once. 4.5% to 7.5% of the sample is in the top ten clones. Sequencing was carried out using whole blood. The receptors were gathered from an adult who was a healthcare worker with PCR-confirmed SARS-CoV-2 infection or an uninfected control (not recorded which).

This sequence joins TRBV20-1 and TRBJ2-1, with TRBD2 matching 11 bases. This CDR3 has 13 residues. The J segment lost 8 bases and the V segment lost 3 bases, leaving 3 bases of the junction unmatched. Per the germline V gene, CDR1 is DFQATT and CDR2 is SNEGSKA (reference sequence). The CDR3 bases are TGCAGTGCTAGGACTAGCGGGATCTATGAGCAGTTCTTC. This gives the protein CSARTSGIYEQFF.

Only a few counts were recorded for this clonotype. V usage is TRBV7-2 and J usage is TRBJ1-5, with unresolved D. V gave up 5 bases and J gave up 2 bases, with 10 bases separating them. Germline V lookup: CDR1 SGHTA, CDR2 FQGNSA. The CDR3 is 14 residues long. CDR3 region: CASSGWVGNQPQHF. The CDR3 DNA reads as TGTGCCAGCAGCGGATGGGTTGGCAATCAGCCCCAGCATTTT.

The table lists this clonotype with many counts. V is TRBV12-3 or TRBV12-4 and J is TRBJ2-3; weak D call: TRBD1 (5 bases). The CDR3 is made up of 13 amino acids. The V gene lost 3 bases and the J gene lost 8 bases, with 12 bases spanning the gap. The CDR3 protein is CASSLGPQGTQYF. For the CDR3, the DNA is TGTGCCAGCAGTTTGGGGCCGCAGGGTACGCAGTATTTT.

This rearrangement joins TRBV10-2 to TRBJ2-7; no clear D. The ends were cut back, 0 bases at V and 2 bases at J, with 8 bases in the middle. In germline, CDR1 is WSHSY, CDR2 SAAADI. This CDR3 is built from 14 residues. CDR3 loop: CASSESWGPYEQYF. The CDR3 DNA reads TGCGCCAGCAGTGAGTCGTGGGGTCCCTACGAGCAGTACTTC.

This clonotype was picked up many times. V and J are TRBV3-1 and TRBJ2-7; 10 bases are a match to TRBD2. There are 15 residues in the CDR3. V lost 4 bases and J lost 6; bases outside the gene matches: 9. CDR1 LGHDT and CDR2 YNNKEL come from the germline V gene (reference sequence). The CDR3 region has the DNA TGTGCCAGCAGCCTTCGGACTAGCGGAGCGGGCGAGCAGTACTTC. This sequence encodes CASSLRTSGAGEQYF.

This clonotype was counted only a few times. The CDR3 loop is CATALGWTSGNEQFF. For the CDR3, the DNA is TGTGCCACCGCCCTGGGCTGGACTAGCGGGAATGAGCAGTTCTTC. This chain uses TRBV27 with TRBJ2-1, with 11 bases identical to TRBD2. Losses at the gene ends were 10 bases for V and 7 bases for J; bases not matched to a gene: 12. CDR3 size: 15 residues. CDR1 is MNHEY, CDR2 SMNVEV, per germline (reference sequence).

This clonotype was counted ten times or more. In DNA, the CDR3 is TGTGCCAGCAGTTACTCGGAGGAGCGGTTCTCCTACGAGCAGTACTTC. Translation gives CASSYSEERFSYEQYF. The chain uses TRBV6-2 or TRBV6-3 and TRBJ2-7, with D perhaps matching TRBD2 (5 bases). The CDR3 runs to 16 residues. Germline V gene data show CDR1 as MNHEY and CDR2 as SVGEGT. V was shortened by 0 bases and J by 0 bases, with 12 bases between the two germline ends.

This clonotype rates as medium-sized (0.01 to 0.1%). The chain recombines TRBV5-1 with TRBJ1-3; no definite D call. The CDR3 is 16 amino acids. V was clipped by 1 base and J by 0 bases, with 11 bases between them. Looked up from germline, CDR1 is SGHRS and CDR2 is YFSETQ. The CDR3 nucleotides are TGCGCCAGCAGCTTGTCAGGTCCTACCTCTGGAAACACCATATATTTT. It yields the protein CASSLSGPTSGNTIYF.

Ten or more counts support this clonotype. The chain joins TRBV3-1 to TRBJ2-3; 9 bases are shared with TRBD2. The CDR3 length is 16 residues. V lost 4 bases to trimming and J lost 1 base; unmatched junction nucleotides: 6. CDR1 is LGHDT and CDR2 is YNNKEL in the germline V gene (reference sequence). CDR3 DNA sequence: TGTGCCAGCAGCCCCGTAGCGGGAGTCGGCACAGATACGCAGTATTTT. As protein: CASSPVAGVGTDTQYF.

This clonotype has a count of ten or more. V usage is TRBV6-4 and J usage is TRBJ1-2; D gene uncertain. Germline CDR1 is MRHNA and CDR2 is SNTAGT. Trimming took 0 bases from V and 8 from J, leaving 7 bases between them. The CDR3 has 12 amino acids. CDR3 nucleotides: TGTGCCAGCAGTGACTCGTGGGGAGGCTACACCTTC. Translating gives CASSDSWGGYTF.

This clonotype was observed a handful of times. The CDR3 DNA reads TGTGCCAGCAGCTTTGACCAGGAAGAGACCCAGTACTTC. Protein sequence: CASSFDQEETQYF. The rearrangement uses TRBV11-2 and TRBJ2-5; no definite D call. Germline CDR1 reads SGHAT; CDR2 reads FQNNGV. The V and J ends lost 3 bases and 3 bases respectively, with 8 bases between them. The CDR3 is 13 residues long.

This clonotype appeared many times. The chain joins TRBV6-6 to TRBJ1-4; D not certain. V was clipped by 6 bases and J by 4 bases, with 15 bases between them. CDR3 length: 15 amino acids. Germline values: CDR1 MNHNY, CDR2 SVGAGI (reference sequence). This CDR3 is CASSRSGEVNEKLFF. CDR3 DNA sequence: TGTGCCAGCAGCCGCTCCGGGGAGGTTAATGAAAAACTGTTTTTT.

This clonotype occurred a few times. The chain links TRBV20-1 to TRBJ1-5; tentative D call: TRBD1 (5 bases). CDR3 length equals 12 residues. The germline gives CDR1 DFQATT, CDR2 SNEGSKA (reference sequence). V lost 6 bases, J lost 2 bases, and 8 bases lay in between. The CDR3 reads CSAPGGNQPQHF. The DNA of the CDR3 is TGCAGTGCCCCGGGGGGCAATCAGCCCCAGCATTTT.

This clonotype was counted a few times. V gene TRBV9 combines with J gene TRBJ2-4, with D tentatively TRBD1 or TRBD2 (5 bases each). V lost 4 bases and J lost 7, with 12 bases in between. The CDR3 covers 13 residues. Germline CDR1 is SGDLS and CDR2 is YYNGEE. The CDR3: CASSRDVANIQYF. In DNA, the CDR3 is TGTGCCAGCAGCCGGGACGTAGCCAACATTCAGTACTTC.

J is TRBJ2-7 and V is TRBV28; D is undetermined. The germline CDR1 and CDR2 sequences are MDHEN and SYDVKM. V was trimmed by 8 bases and J by 9 bases, leaving 14 bases between them. The CDR3 has 11 amino acids. The CDR3 bases are TGTGCCAGCGGGAATGCCTACACGCAGTACTTC. Encoded protein: CASGNAYTQYF.

This clonotype was seen many times. The J gene is TRBJ2-3, the V gene TRBV6-6; TRBD2 is a possible D gene (5 bases). This CDR3 is 13 amino acids long. Trimming left V 6 bases short and J 6 bases short, with 13 bases between. Germline V CDR1 and CDR2: MNHNY, SVGAGI (reference sequence). The CDR3 loop is CASRERSLDTQYF. CDR3 nucleotides: TGTGCCAGCAGGGAGCGGTCCCTGGATACGCAGTATTTT.

This clonotype was counted many times. The CDR3 DNA follows: TGTGCCAGCAGGTCCGTCGGGGTTGGGGCAGCTTTCTTT. It encodes CASRSVGVGAAFF. J is TRBJ1-1 and V is TRBV7-2; D perhaps matches TRBD1 (5 bases). The CDR3 is 13 amino acids. Germline lookup yields CDR1 SGHTA and CDR2 FQGNSA. Between the trimmed V and J ends, which lost 6 bases and 10 bases, there was a span of 18 bases.

This clonotype has a count of ten or more. The chain has TRBV5-1 and TRBJ2-3; D uncertain. Germline values: CDR1 SGHRS, CDR2 YFSETQ. This CDR3 is 15 amino acids long. Trimming shortened V by 0 bases and J by 2 bases, and 10 bases separated the two germline ends. CDR3 sequence: CASSLEVKLTDTQYF. CDR3 bases: TGCGCCAGCAGCTTGGAAGTTAAACTCACAGATACGCAGTATTTT.